Below, 18 T cell receptor beta chains from the same sample are listed, as sequenced in a study of CD8 T cells in Susac syndrome. RNA, at about 0.45 to 1 ug, was reverse transcribed with random hexamers. TCRdb re-analysed the immunoSEQ multiplex PCR reads in MiXCR, keeping a single row per CDR3 protein. The table shows about 140,000 distinct CDR3 sequences, with 95% occurring only once. Sequencing input: CD4+ T cells from PBMCs. The origin of the receptors is a human donor with Susac syndrome.

The chain couples TRBV7-2 to TRBJ2-4; D ambiguous. V was pared by 6 bases and J by 0 bases, with 6 bases between. Germline CDR1 is SGHTA and CDR2 is FQGNSA. The CDR3 consists of 13 residues. This CDR3 reads CASSDLAKNIQYF. CDR3 nucleotide sequence: TGTGCCAGCAGTGACCTAGCCAAAAACATTCAGTACTTC. Complete variable domain (other parts from reference TRBV7-2 and TRBJ2-4): GAGVSQSPSNKVTEKGKDVELRCDPISGHTALYWYRQSLGQGLEFLIYFQGNSAPDKSGLPSDRFSAERTGGSVSTLTIQRTQQEDSAVYLCASSDLAKNIQYFGAGTRLSVL.

The table lists this clonotype with a count of one. One end of the junction is discordant with germline, which a read error may explain. V is TRBV15 and J is TRBJ1-2; weak D call: TRBD1 (6 bases). The CDR3 runs to 12 residues. The germline V gene has CDR1 LNHNV and CDR2 YYDKDF (reference sequence). The CDR3 DNA reads as TGTGCCACCAGCAGGGGGGCAGGCAGATTCCACTTC. This encodes CATSRGAGRFHF.

V is TRBV28 and J is TRBJ2-1; D may match TRBD1 or TRBD2 (6 bases each). This CDR3 region has 12 residues. The germline gives CDR1 MDHEN, CDR2 SYDVKM. Trimming stripped 6 bases from V and 9 bases from J, with 12 bases between. DNA for the CDR3: TGTGCCAGCAGGGGGACGGGGGCTGAGCAGTTCTTC. Protein sequence: CASRGTGAEQFF.

The CDR3 DNA follows: TGTGCCTGGAGTGTGGGGGGGCGAGGAGGCAATCAGCCCCAGCATTTT. It codes for CAWSVGGRGGNQPQHF. The chain uses TRBV30 and TRBJ1-5, with D possibly TRBD1 on 6 matching bases. V lost 0 bases, J lost 2 bases, and 14 bases lay in between. This CDR3 is 16 amino acids long. Germline CDR1 reads GTSNPN; CDR2 reads SVGIG (reference sequence).

The chain carries TRBV3-1 and TRBJ1-2; D gene uncertain. Trimming shortened V by 5 bases and J by 2 bases, and 9 bases separated the two germline ends. The CDR3 covers 13 residues. Germline lookup yields CDR1 LGHDT and CDR2 YNNKEL (reference sequence). CDR3 nucleotide sequence: TGTGCCAGCAGCAACAGACAAAACTATGGCTACACCTTC. It translates to CASSNRQNYGYTF.

The CDR3 nucleotides read TGTGCCAGCACCCAAGGGGGGGTGGGCTACGAGCAGTACTTC. Translated: CASTQGGVGYEQYF. The chain combines TRBV28 with TRBJ2-7, with a possible D match to TRBD2 (7 bases). CDR1 MDHEN and CDR2 SYDVKM come from the germline V gene. The V gene lost 7 bases and the J gene lost 3 bases, with 16 bases spanning the gap. The CDR3 sequence is 14 residues long.

The chain is built from TRBV30 and TRBJ1-1; D call uncertain. CDR3 length equals 13 residues. Germline CDR1 GTSNPN, CDR2 SVGIG (reference sequence). Trimming took off 5 bases at V and 6 bases at J, with 16 bases between the two ends. The CDR3 sequence is CAWGNDKSPEAFF. In DNA, the CDR3 is TGTGCCTGGGGTAACGATAAGAGTCCTGAAGCTTTCTTT.

The rearrangement joins TRBV30 to TRBJ2-7; D not resolved. The CDR3 is 13 residues long. Germline V gives CDR1 GTSNPN, CDR2 SVGIG (reference sequence). The V end was cut by 1 base, the J end by 2 bases, with 9 bases between. The CDR3 spells CAWSGRWAYEQYF. CDR3 nucleotide sequence: TGTGCCTGGAGTGGAAGGTGGGCCTACGAGCAGTACTTC.

The rearrangement joins TRBV10-3 to TRBJ1-1; a possible D gene is TRBD1 (6 bases). With 2 bases removed from V and 10 bases from J, the gap between germline ends came to 14 bases. This CDR3 comprises 13 residues. The germline CDR1 and CDR2 sequences are ENHRY and SYGVKD. The CDR3 DNA is TGTGCCATCAGTGAGGACTGGACAGTCGGAGCTTTCTTT. This codes for CAISEDWTVGAFF.

The chain recombines TRBV12-3 or TRBV12-4 with TRBJ1-2; 7 bases are shared with TRBD1. J gave up 5 bases and V 3 bases, and 3 bases lay outside the gene matches. This CDR3 spans 13 amino acids. The CDR3 sequence is CASSLGQRYGYTF. DNA of the CDR3: TGTGCCAGCAGTTTGGGACAGAGATATGGCTACACCTTC.

The CDR3 nucleotides read TGTGCCGGAATCTCTGGAAACACCATATATTTT. Translation gives CAGISGNTIYF. The chain uses TRBV28 and TRBJ1-3; D gene uncertain. Germline CDR1 and CDR2: MDHEN and SYDVKM. V lost 11 bases and J 0 bases, leaving 5 bases between the germline ends. The CDR3 loop spans 11 amino acids.

The chain carries TRBV20-1 and TRBJ1-4, with 7 bases matching TRBD1. The CDR3 is 13 residues long. CDR1 DFQATT and CDR2 SNEGSKA come from the germline V gene (reference sequence). V was clipped by 6 bases and J by 8 bases; unmatched bases: 9. In nucleotides, the CDR3 is TGCAGTGCCCGAGACAGGGTCCTGGAAAAACTGTTTTTT. Residues: CSARDRVLEKLFF.

The CDR3 sequence: CAWTSGGRQETQYF. In DNA, the CDR3 is TGTGCCTGGACTAGCGGGGGGCGCCAAGAGACCCAGTACTTC. The chain has TRBV30 and TRBJ2-5; 11 bases map to TRBD2. The CDR3 has 14 residues. The V and J ends lost 4 bases and 1 base, in that order; junction bases with no gene match: 2. Germline V CDR1 and CDR2: GTSNPN, SVGIG (reference sequence).

The chain employs TRBV25-1 and TRBJ1-6; 7 bases map to TRBD1. This CDR3 spans 15 amino acids. V gave up 1 base and J gave up 7 bases; unmatched junction bases: 4. Germline lookup yields CDR1 MGHDK and CDR2 SYGVNS. In nucleotides, the CDR3 is TGTGCCAGCAGTGAATCGACAGGGTCAAATTCACCCCTCCACTTT. Its translation: CASSESTGSNSPLHF.

A single count supports this clonotype. The V call is TRBV20-1, the J call TRBJ1-2; possibly TRBD1 for D (6 bases). The V end lost 5 bases, the J end lost 8 bases, and 12 bases lay between the germline ends. This CDR3 has 11 residues. The germline V gene encodes CDR1 DFQATT and CDR2 SNEGSKA (reference sequence). CDR3 amino acids: CSAGTLEGYTF. In DNA form, the CDR3 reads TGCAGTGCTGGGACATTAGAGGGCTACACCTTC.

The chain is built from TRBV7-8 and TRBJ1-1; D uncertain. Germline loops: CDR1 SGHVS, CDR2 FQNEAQ. Trimming shortened V by 1 base and J by 0 bases, and 12 bases separated the two germline ends. The CDR3 is 16 residues long. The CDR3 DNA follows: TGTGCCAGCAGCTTAGAAGGGCCCCGCATGAACACTGAAGCTTTCTTT. Its protein is CASSLEGPRMNTEAFF.

This clonotype occurred once. The chain employs TRBV12-3 or TRBV12-4 and TRBJ2-7; D is perhaps TRBD2 (6 bases). The V and J ends lost 8 bases and 3 bases respectively, with 14 bases between them. CDR3 length equals 13 residues. The CDR3 DNA reads TGTGCCAGCGGGAGAGGGGAGGACTACGAGCAGTACTTC. Translation gives CASGRGEDYEQYF.

In this sample, this clonotype turned up a few times. This chain joins TRBV6-5 and TRBJ1-1, with 7 bases that match TRBD1. CDR3 length: 13 amino acids. V lost 6 bases, J lost 1 base, and 2 bases stayed unmatched. Germline V gene lookup returns CDR1 MNHEY and CDR2 SVGAGI. The CDR3 region is CASSRTGNTEAFF. The CDR3 nucleotides are TGTGCCAGCAGCCGGACAGGGAACACTGAAGCTTTCTTT.